This T cell receptor beta chain appears in the sequencing data of a study of control samples from healthy donors and cancer patients. The CDR3 totals 16 residues. Trimming at V came to 7 bases and at J to 4 bases, leaving 13 bases not matched to a gene. Germline CDR1 is MDHEN and CDR2 is SYDVKM. The data were produced by immunoSEQ multiplex PCR, yet TCRdb's version contains in-frame clones alone and is incomplete. Of tens of thousands of clones listed, approximately 89% are singletons. The V gene is TRBV28, the J gene TRBJ2-7, with 10 bases that match TRBD1. Sequences were obtained from PBMCs. The sequence derives from a man aged 55 to 70 with colorectal cancer. The CDR3 spells CASILGGQGSRYEQYF. CDR3 coding DNA: TGTGCCAGCATCTTAGGGGGACAGGGGTCGAGATACGAGCAGTACTTC.